The present T cell receptor (beta chain) was sequenced within a study of T cell repertoires in cytomegalovirus infection. In the study overall: From public TCR beta signatures came an indication of both CMV infection and matching HLA type.

TCRdb reanalysed the reads using MiXCR and keeps one entry per CDR3 protein. The repertoire holds about 900,000 distinct CDR3 sequences, with around a third as singletons. There are 14 residues in the CDR3. With 6 bases removed from V and 1 base from J, the gap between germline ends came to 9 bases. Germline values: CDR1 MNHEY, CDR2 SVGEGT. The study, taken as a whole, reports: In two of eight donors, the top clonotype was HLA-C-restricted CMV-specific.

Notes on this clonotype: Its target is unknown.

V usage is TRBV6-2 or TRBV6-3 and J usage is TRBJ1-4; D call uncertain. The specimen comprised cultured CD8+ T cells from PBMCs, sampled from culture after CMV antigen stimulation. The TCR sequence derives from a human donor in good health (CMV status not recorded). Some clones in this sample may be carry-over from other donors' samples. For the CDR3, the DNA is TGTGCCAGCAGATCAGATGTAACTAATGAAAAACTGTTTTTT. Translated, it gives CASRSDVTNEKLFF.